This T cell receptor (beta chain) came from a study of blood T cell repertoires in COVID-19. The CDR3 spans 14 residues. The V gene lost 2 bases and the J gene lost 2 bases, with 10 bases spanning the gap. Germline CDR1 reads SGDLS; CDR2 reads YYNGEE. Sequencing was performed with immunoSEQ multiplex PCR; in TCRdb, only in-frame clones are kept and a portion is missing. Of more than 200,000 clones listed, roughly 84% are singletons. This clone was detected once. The specimen was peripheral blood. This sequence originates from a woman aged 40 to 55 who had recovered from COVID-19. V and J are TRBV9 and TRBJ1-1; D gene uncertain. CDR3 protein: CASSVSSGNTEAFF. The CDR3 nucleotides read TGTGCCAGCAGCGTTTCATCAGGTAACACTGAAGCTTTCTTT.